This T cell receptor (beta chain) was captured in a study of metastatic and nonmetastatic thyroid tumors. Study-level background: Repertoires from blood and tumor or nodule tissue of malignant and benign thyroid patients were compared.

Trimming pared 1 base from V and 6 bases from J, leaving 17 bases between. The CDR3 is 15 residues long. Germline CDR1 reads SGHDT; CDR2 reads YYEEEE. This clone has only a few counts. Its matching antigen is unknown. No patient had received any treatment before thyroid surgery. Original data processing: Differences in CDR3 between clinicopathological groups were drawn on to build a classifier intended to discriminate distant-metastatic papillary thyroid cancer patients. TCRdb re-clonotyped the PCR reads through MiXCR. For this entry, the V and J calls and clone size follow TCRdb and not the study's own pipeline. This sample has tens of thousands of clones, with 20% to 25% found just once. Study conclusions and caveats: The reported finding was significantly higher TCR beta diversity in malignant thyroid tumors relative to benign nodules, in blood and tumor.

The sample was blood. This TCR derives from a female donor with papillary thyroid cancer or a benign thyroid nodule (not recorded which). Some clones in this sample may be carry-over from other donors' samples. The V and J genes are TRBV5-6 and TRBJ2-7, with D perhaps matching TRBD2 (6 bases). CDR3 in amino acids: CASSLSAGGKGEQYF. The CDR3 DNA is TGTGCCAGCAGCTTGTCAGCGGGTGGTAAAGGCGAGCAGTACTTC.